This record looks at one TCR beta chain sequence and its context. Its antigen is undetermined. The data stem from a study of T cells in Graves' hyperthyroidism and ophthalmopathy. Clinical symptoms, serum thyroxine and TRAb, thyroid ultrasound and orbital computed tomography were used for the diagnoses. Germline CDR1 is SQVTM and CDR2 is ANQGSEA. Trimming stripped 7 bases from V and 3 bases from J, with 19 bases between. This CDR3 has 15 residues. Researchers amplified the TCR beta CDR3 regions from RNA transcripts. During a first-round RT-PCR of the TCR CDR3, the HTBI primer set was used. One entry per CDR3 protein, called by TCRdb with MiXCR from the multiplex PCR reads. The sample shows approximately 400,000 distinct CDR3 sequences, approximately 14% of them seen only once. The study's findings and limits: The model's output predicted ophthalmopathy at a median of around 6.9 months prior to onset.

The specimen was blood. The gene calls are TRBV29-1 and TRBJ2-1, with D perhaps TRBD2 (9 bases). This TCR was sampled from a woman aged 18-29 years with Graves' hyperthyroidism that later progressed to Graves' ophthalmopathy. For the CDR3, the DNA is TGCAGCGCCAGGGGGCGGGAGGGAGTCTACAATGAGCAGTTCTTC. Translated, it gives CSARGREGVYNEQFF.